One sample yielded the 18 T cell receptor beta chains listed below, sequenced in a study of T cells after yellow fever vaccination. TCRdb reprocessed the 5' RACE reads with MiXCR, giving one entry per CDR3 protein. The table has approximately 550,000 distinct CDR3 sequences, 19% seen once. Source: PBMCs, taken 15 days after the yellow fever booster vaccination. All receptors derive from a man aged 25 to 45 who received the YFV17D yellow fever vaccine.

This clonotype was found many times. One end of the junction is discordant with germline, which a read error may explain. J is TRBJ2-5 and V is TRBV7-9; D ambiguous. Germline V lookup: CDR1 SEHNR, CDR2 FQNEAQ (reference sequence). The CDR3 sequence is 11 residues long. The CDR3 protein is CASSFRETQYF. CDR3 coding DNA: TGCGCCAGCAGCTTTAGGGAGACCCAGTACTTC.

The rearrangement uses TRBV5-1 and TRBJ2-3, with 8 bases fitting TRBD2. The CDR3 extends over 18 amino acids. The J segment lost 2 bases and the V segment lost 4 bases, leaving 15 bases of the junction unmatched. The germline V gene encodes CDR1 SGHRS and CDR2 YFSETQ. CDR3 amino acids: CASSLLASTSAYTDTQYF. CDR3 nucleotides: TGCGCCAGCAGCCTCCTAGCCTCGACTAGCGCATACACAGATACGCAGTATTTT.

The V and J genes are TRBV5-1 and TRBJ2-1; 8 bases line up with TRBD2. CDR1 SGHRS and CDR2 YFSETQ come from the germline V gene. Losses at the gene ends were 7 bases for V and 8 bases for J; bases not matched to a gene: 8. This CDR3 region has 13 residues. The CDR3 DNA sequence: TGCGCCAGCGCTGGCCTAGCGGGCCATGAGCAGTTCTTC. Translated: CASAGLAGHEQFF.

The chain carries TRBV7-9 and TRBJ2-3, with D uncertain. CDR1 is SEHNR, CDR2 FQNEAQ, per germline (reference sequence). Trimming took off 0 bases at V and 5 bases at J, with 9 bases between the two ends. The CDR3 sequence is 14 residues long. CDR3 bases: TGTGCCAGCAGCTTAGCAGCGCCCGGAGATACGCAGTATTTT. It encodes CASSLAAPGDTQYF.

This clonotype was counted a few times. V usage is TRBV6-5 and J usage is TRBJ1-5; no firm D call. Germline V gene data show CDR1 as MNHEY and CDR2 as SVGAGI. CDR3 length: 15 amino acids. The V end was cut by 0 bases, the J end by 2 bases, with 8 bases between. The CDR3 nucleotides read TGTGCCAGCAGTTACTCGAATACGGGCAATCAGCCCCAGCATTTT. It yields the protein CASSYSNTGNQPQHF.

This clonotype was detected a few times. DNA for the CDR3: TGTGCCAGCAGTTTCGGCACAGGGAATCAGCCCCAGCATTTT. Encoded protein: CASSFGTGNQPQHF. This chain connects TRBV28 to TRBJ1-5; D is perhaps TRBD1 (6 bases). The CDR3 loop spans 14 amino acids. Trimming removed 3 bases from V and 4 bases from J, with 10 bases in between. Per the germline V gene, CDR1 is MDHEN and CDR2 is SYDVKM. Filled out from reference TRBV28 and TRBJ1-5, the complete variable domain reads DVKVTQSSRYLVKRTGEKVFLECVQDMDHENMFWYRQDPGLGLRLIYFSYDVKMKEKGDIPEGYSVSREKKERFSLILESASTNQTSMYLCASSFGTGNQPQHFGDGTRLSIL.

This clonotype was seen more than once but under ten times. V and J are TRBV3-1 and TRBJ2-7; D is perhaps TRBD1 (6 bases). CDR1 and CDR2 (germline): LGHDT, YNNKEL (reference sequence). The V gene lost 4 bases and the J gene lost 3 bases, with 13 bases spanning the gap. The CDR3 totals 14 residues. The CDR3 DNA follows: TGTGCCAGCAGCCCACCAGGGGACATCTACGAGCAGTACTTC. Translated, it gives CASSPPGDIYEQYF.

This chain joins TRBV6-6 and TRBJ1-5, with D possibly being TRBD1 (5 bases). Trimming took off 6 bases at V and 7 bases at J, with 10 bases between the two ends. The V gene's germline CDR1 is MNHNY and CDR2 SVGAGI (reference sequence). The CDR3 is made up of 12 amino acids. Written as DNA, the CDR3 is TGTGCCAGCAGACCGGGGGGACAGCCCCAGCATTTT. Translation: CASRPGGQPQHF.

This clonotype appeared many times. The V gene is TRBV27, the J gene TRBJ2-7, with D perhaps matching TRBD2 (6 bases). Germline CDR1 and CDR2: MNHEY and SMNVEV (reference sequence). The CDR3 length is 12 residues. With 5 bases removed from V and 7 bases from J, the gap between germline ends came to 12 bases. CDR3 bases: TGTGCCAGCAGTCCCAACCGGGGGGAGCAGTACTTC. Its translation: CASSPNRGEQYF.

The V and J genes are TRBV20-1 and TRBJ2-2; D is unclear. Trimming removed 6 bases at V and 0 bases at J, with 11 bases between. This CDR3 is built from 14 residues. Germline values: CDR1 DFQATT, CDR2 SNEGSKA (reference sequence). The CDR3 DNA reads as TGCAGTGCCGAAAAGGGCCCGAACACCGGGGAGCTGTTTTTT. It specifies CSAEKGPNTGELFF.

The CDR3 here is CASSLEGTAYQETQYF. Written as DNA, the CDR3 is TGTGCCAGCAGTTTAGAGGGGACAGCGTACCAAGAGACCCAGTACTTC. The chain joins TRBV12-3 or TRBV12-4 to TRBJ2-5, with 7 bases matching TRBD1. V was clipped by 1 base and J by 0 bases; unmatched bases: 5. The CDR3 loop spans 16 amino acids.

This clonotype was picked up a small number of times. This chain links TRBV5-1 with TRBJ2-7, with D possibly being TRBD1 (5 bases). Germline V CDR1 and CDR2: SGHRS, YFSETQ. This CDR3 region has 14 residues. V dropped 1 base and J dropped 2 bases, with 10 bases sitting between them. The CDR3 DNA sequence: TGCGCCAGCAGCTTGATGGACAAGGCCTACGAGCAGTACTTC. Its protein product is CASSLMDKAYEQYF.

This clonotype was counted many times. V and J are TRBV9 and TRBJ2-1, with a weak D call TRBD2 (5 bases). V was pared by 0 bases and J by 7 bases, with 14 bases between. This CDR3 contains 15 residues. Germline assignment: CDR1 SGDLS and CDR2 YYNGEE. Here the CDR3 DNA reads TGTGCCAGCAGCGTAGCGTCGGGTAGAGGGAATGAGCAGTTCTTC. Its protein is CASSVASGRGNEQFF.

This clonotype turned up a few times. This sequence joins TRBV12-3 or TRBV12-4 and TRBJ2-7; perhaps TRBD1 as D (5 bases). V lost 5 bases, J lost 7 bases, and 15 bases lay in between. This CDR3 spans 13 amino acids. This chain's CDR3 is CASSRTGVGEQYF. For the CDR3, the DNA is TGTGCCAGCAGTCGTACAGGAGTAGGGGAGCAGTACTTC.

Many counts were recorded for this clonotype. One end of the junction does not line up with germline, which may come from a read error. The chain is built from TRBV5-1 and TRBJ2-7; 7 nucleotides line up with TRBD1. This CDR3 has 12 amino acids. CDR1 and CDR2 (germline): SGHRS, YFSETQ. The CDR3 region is CASSRDSYEQYF. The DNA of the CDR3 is TGTGCCAGCAGCCGGGACAGCTACGAGCAGTACTTC.

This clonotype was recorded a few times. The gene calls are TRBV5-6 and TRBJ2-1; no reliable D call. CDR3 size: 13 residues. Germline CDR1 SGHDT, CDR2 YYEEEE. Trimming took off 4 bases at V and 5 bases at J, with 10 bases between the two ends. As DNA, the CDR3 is TGTGCCAGCAGCCTTCCCGCGGACAATGAGCAGTTCTTC. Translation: CASSLPADNEQFF.

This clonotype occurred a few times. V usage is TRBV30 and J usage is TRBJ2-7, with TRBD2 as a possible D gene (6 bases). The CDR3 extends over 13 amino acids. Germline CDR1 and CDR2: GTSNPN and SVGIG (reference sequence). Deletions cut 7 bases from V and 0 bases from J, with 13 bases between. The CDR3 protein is CASITGVSYEQYF. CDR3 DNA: TGTGCCTCGATAACGGGGGTCTCCTACGAGCAGTACTTC.

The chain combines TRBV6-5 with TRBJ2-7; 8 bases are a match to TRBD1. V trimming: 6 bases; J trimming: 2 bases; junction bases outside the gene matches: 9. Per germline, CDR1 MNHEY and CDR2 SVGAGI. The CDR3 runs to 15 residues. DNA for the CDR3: TGTGCCAGCAGATACAGGACAGGGAAACCCTACGAGCAGTACTTC. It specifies CASRYRTGKPYEQYF.